This is a list of T cell receptor beta chains from one sample in a study of T cells in Graves' hyperthyroidism and ophthalmopathy. TCRdb re-analysed the multiplex PCR reads in MiXCR, keeping a single row per CDR3 protein. The sample lists 300,000 to 450,000 distinct CDR3 sequences; 15% to 20% were seen once. The sample was blood. These receptors came from a woman between 40 and 55 years old with Graves' ophthalmopathy. CDR3s include the opening cysteine and the closing phenylalanine or tryptophan. A D gene is named only where the DNA matches it firmly. Where a row states a size, it is once, few, many or the class of an expanded clone; other rows omit it.

16,TRBV27,TRBD2,TRBJ2-7,.,CASSRRLAGVEDEQYF,TGTGCCAGCAGCCGCCGACTAGCGGGAGTGGAGGACGAGCAGTACTTC
13,TRBV30,TRBD1,TRBJ1-1,many,CAWSGTGETEAFF,TGTGCCTGGAGTGGGACAGGAGAGACTGAAGCTTTCTTT
14,TRBV28,.,TRBJ2-2,many,CASSGGRLSGELFF,TGTGCCAGCAGTGGGGGGCGCCTATCCGGGGAGCTGTTTTTT
14,TRBV20-1,TRBD2,TRBJ2-2,.,CSAVYSGRAGELFF,TGCAGTGCCGTTTATAGCGGGAGAGCCGGGGAGCTGTTTTTT
14,TRBV6-2/TRBV6-3,.,TRBJ2-5,many,CASSRGVRQETQYF,TGTGCCAGCAGCAGGGGGGTACGACAAGAGACCCAGTACTTC
16,TRBV5-1,.,TRBJ2-5,few,CASSLAVVDFQETQYF,TGCGCCAGCAGCTTGGCAGTTGTGGACTTCCAAGAGACCCAGTACTTC
16,TRBV28,TRBD1,TRBJ1-2,many,CASERGTDRFLDGYTF,TGTGCCAGCGAACGAGGGACAGATAGGTTTTTGGATGGCTACACCTTC
16,TRBV6-5,.,TRBJ1-1,many,CASSLTLSGGLTEAFF,TGTGCCAGCAGTTTAACCCTCTCGGGGGGTCTCACTGAAGCTTTCTTT
18,TRBV12-3/TRBV12-4,.,TRBJ1-1,many,CASSLMSGRTTYSTEAFF,TGTGCCAGCAGTTTAATGTCCGGGAGGACCACTTACTCCACTGAAGCTTTCTTT
14,TRBV2,.,TRBJ2-7,many,CASSDKRTSYEQYF,TGTGCCAGCAGTGATAAGCGTACCTCCTACGAGCAGTACTTC
15,TRBV9,.,TRBJ1-2,.,CASSVVTAGTNGYTF,TGTGCCAGCAGCGTAGTGACAGCCGGAACTAATGGCTACACCTTC
15,TRBV19,.,TRBJ2-7,once,CASSGRVSLTSEQCF,TGTGCCAGTTCGGGAAGGGTCAGTCTGACATCCGAGCAGTGCTTC
15,TRBV30,.,TRBJ1-5,many,CAWSVSVNPEQPQHF,TGTGCCTGGAGTGTATCAGTAAACCCAGAACAGCCCCAGCATTTT
15,TRBV27,TRBD1,TRBJ2-5,many,CASSAPPDRGETQYF,TGTGCCAGCAGTGCCCCGCCCGACAGGGGGGAGACCCAGTACTTC
13,TRBV24-1,.,TRBJ1-1,.,CATSGKGKTEAFF,TGTGCCACCAGTGGTAAGGGAAAAACTGAAGCTTTCTTT
15,TRBV12-3/TRBV12-4,.,TRBJ1-2,.,CASSRGPSHLYGYTF,TGTGCCAGCAGTCGGGGACCGAGTCATCTCTATGGCTACACCTTC
17,TRBV6-1,TRBD2,TRBJ2-7,.,CASSPGLAGGMAYEQYF,TGTGCCAGCAGTCCAGGACTAGCGGGAGGTATGGCCTACGAGCAGTACTTC
17,TRBV6-2/TRBV6-3,.,TRBJ2-5,.,CASSYLPMTVVQETQYF,TGTGCCAGCAGTTACCTCCCCATGACAGTAGTCCAAGAGACCCAGTACTTC
14,TRBV5-1,.,TRBJ2-2,many,CASRRDANTGELFF,TGCGCCAGCAGACGGGACGCGAACACCGGGGAGCTGTTTTTT
13,TRBV6-2/TRBV6-3,.,TRBJ1-1,many,CASAIWVNTEAFF,TGTGCCAGCGCTATTTGGGTGAACACTGAAGCTTTCTTT
15,TRBV11-2,TRBD2,TRBJ2-7,many,CASSAIGGDYYEQYF,TGTGCCAGCAGCGCCATCGGGGGGGACTACTACGAGCAGTACTTC
15,TRBV29-1,.,TRBJ1-3,many,CSVREGARSGNTIYF,TGCAGCGTCCGTGAGGGTGCCCGCTCTGGAAACACCATATATTTT
13,TRBV6-2/TRBV6-3,.,TRBJ2-2,.,CASRLRFPGELFF,TGTGCCAGCCGACTGAGGTTTCCCGGGGAGCTGTTTTTT
15,TRBV2,.,TRBJ1-1,many,CASSEGRGRGTEAFF,TGTGCCAGCAGTGAAGGTCGCGGCAGGGGCACTGAAGCTTTCTTT
12,TRBV5-1,.,TRBJ2-7,many,CASSQLGYEQYF,TGCGCCAGCAGCCAATTGGGCTACGAGCAGTACTTC
15,TRBV28,.,TRBJ1-2,many,CATIKQGSVSYGYTF,TGTGCCACCATCAAACAGGGCTCTGTGTCCTATGGCTACACCTTC
13,TRBV6-5,.,TRBJ2-2,many,CASRQRGTGELFF,TGTGCCAGCAGGCAAAGGGGTACCGGGGAGCTGTTTTTT
13,TRBV2,.,TRBJ2-7,many,CASSPSRSYEQYF,TGTGCCAGCAGCCCCAGTCGGAGCTACGAGCAGTACTTC
13,TRBV24-1,.,TRBJ2-5,many,CATSSVGGETQYF,TGTGCCACCTCCTCCGTTGGGGGAGAGACCCAGTACTTC
15,TRBV25-1,TRBD2,TRBJ2-7,many,CASSSSRDYHYEQYF,TGTGCCAGCAGCTCGTCTCGGGACTATCACTACGAGCAGTACTTC
16,TRBV5-1,TRBD2,TRBJ2-7,.,CASSLSGAGGNYEQYF,TGCGCCAGCAGCTTATCGGGCGCGGGAGGTAATTACGAGCAGTACTTC
12,TRBV20-1,.,TRBJ2-7,many,CSASRALGEQYF,TGCAGTGCTAGTAGGGCGCTGGGCGAGCAGTACTTC
16,TRBV5-5,.,TRBJ1-1,many,CASSFRGRVRDTEAFF,TGTGCCAGCAGCTTTCGGGGGCGCGTTAGGGACACTGAAGCTTTCTTT
13,TRBV28,.,TRBJ1-2,many,CASSLSPSHGYTF,TGTGCCAGCAGTTTAAGCCCTTCCCATGGCTACACCTTC
17,TRBV20-1,TRBD2,TRBJ2-5,many,CSARPLGLAGAGETQYF,TGCAGTGCTAGACCCCTCGGACTAGCGGGAGCGGGGGAGACCCAGTACTTC
15,TRBV4-3,.,TRBJ2-2,many,CASSQVRGRTGELFF,TGCGCCAGCAGCCAAGTTAGGGGTCGTACCGGGGAGCTGTTTTTT
12,TRBV20-1,.,TRBJ1-2,many,CSVWTDNYGYTF,TGCAGCGTCTGGACAGATAACTATGGCTACACCTTC
15,TRBV6-4,TRBD1,TRBJ2-7,.,CASSDPGTGRYEQYF,TGTGCCAGCAGTGACCCCGGGACAGGGCGATACGAGCAGTACTTC
13,TRBV30,.,TRBJ2-2,.,CAWSGVSPGELFF,TGTGCCTGGAGTGGAGTATCCCCCGGGGAGCTGTTTTTT
14,TRBV10-3,TRBD1,TRBJ1-1,.,CAISTGEGGTEAFF,TGTGCCATCAGTACAGGGGAAGGAGGCACTGAAGCTTTCTTT
17,TRBV5-8,TRBD2,TRBJ2-5,.,CASSLAGTSGSRETQYF,TGTGCCAGCAGCTTGGCCGGGACTAGCGGGAGTAGAGAGACCCAGTACTTC
19,TRBV15,TRBD2,TRBJ2-5,many,CATSRDGTRLAGGPETQYF,TGTGCCACCAGCAGAGATGGAACCCGACTAGCGGGAGGGCCGGAGACCCAGTACTTC
13,TRBV28,.,TRBJ1-1,many,CASSLSLNTEAFF,TGTGCCAGCAGTTTATCCCTGAACACTGAAGCTTTCTTT
14,TRBV7-9,.,TRBJ2-5,many,CASSWEQGWETQYF,TGTGCCAGCAGCTGGGAGCAGGGCTGGGAGACCCAGTACTTC
14,TRBV5-5,TRBD1,TRBJ2-7,many,CASSLPGQLREQYF,TGTGCCAGCAGCTTGCCGGGACAGCTCAGGGAGCAGTACTTC
14,TRBV11-2,.,TRBJ2-2,few,CASSLDVGLGELFF,TGTGCCAGCAGCTTAGATGTAGGCCTCGGGGAGCTGTTTTTT
14,TRBV19,.,TRBJ1-1,many,CASSHLGLNTEAFF,TGTGCCAGTAGTCACTTAGGACTGAACACTGAAGCTTTCTTT
15,TRBV19,TRBD2,TRBJ2-7,many,CASSIASGSSYEQYF,TGTGCCAGTAGTATAGCGAGCGGGAGTAGCTACGAGCAGTACTTC
15,TRBV19,TRBD1,TRBJ2-2,many,CASRPPGTATGELFF,TGTGCCAGTCGCCCACCCGGGACAGCCACCGGGGAGCTGTTTTTT